Shown below are 32 T cell receptor beta chains from a single sample sequenced in a study of T cell responses to AZD1222 COVID-19 vaccine. Measured with immunoSEQ multiplex PCR; TCRdb has only the in-frame clones, and not every one. The data hold 110,000 or so clones, with approximately 90% observed a single time. The sequenced sample was peripheral blood, obtained 28 days after the second AZD1222 dose. Receptors originate from an adult who received the AZD1222 COVID-19 vaccine.

The chain couples TRBV27 to TRBJ2-7; no definite D call. The germline V and J ends were trimmed by 8 bases and 3 bases, with 14 bases remaining between them. CDR3 length equals 13 residues. Looked up from germline, CDR1 is MNHEY and CDR2 is SMNVEV (reference sequence). CDR3 in DNA: TGTGCCAGCGGTCTAACTAAGGGCTACGAGCAGTACTTC. Its protein product is CASGLTKGYEQYF.

V and J are TRBV6-2 or TRBV6-3 and TRBJ2-7; 11 bases are a match to TRBD2. The germline CDR1 and CDR2 sequences are MNHEY and SVGEGT. The ends lost 4 bases at V and 5 bases at J; junction bases unmatched: 4. The CDR3 runs to 14 residues. CDR3 nucleotides: TGTGCCAGCAGTTGGGGGACTAGCGGAGACGAGCAGTACTTC. This encodes CASSWGTSGDEQYF.

The rearrangement joins TRBV28 to TRBJ1-5; no clear D gene. The germline gives CDR1 MDHEN, CDR2 SYDVKM. This CDR3 spans 13 amino acids. V gave up 6 bases and J gave up 0 bases, with 6 bases separating them. CDR3 in amino acids: CASSRDSNQPQHF. The CDR3 bases are TGTGCCAGCAGCCGGGATAGCAATCAGCCCCAGCATTTT.

This clone was observed a handful of times. V gene TRBV4-3 combines with J gene TRBJ2-6; D unresolved. This CDR3 region has 17 residues. From germline, CDR1 is LGHNA and CDR2 YSLEER. Trimming shortened V by 0 bases and J by 1 base, and 10 bases separated the two germline ends. The chain's CDR3 is CASSQEAGLSGANVLTF. The DNA of the CDR3 is TGCGCCAGCAGCCAAGAAGCAGGCCTGTCTGGGGCCAACGTCCTGACTTTC.

The chain employs TRBV5-5 and TRBJ1-1; D unresolved. CDR1 and CDR2 (germline): SGHKS, YYEKEE (reference sequence). V lost 6 bases and J 2 bases, leaving 17 bases between the germline ends. This CDR3 spans 15 amino acids. The CDR3 DNA reads as TGTGCCAGCACCTTACTACCGAGTCGTAACACTGAAGCTTTCTTT. Amino acids: CASTLLPSRNTEAFF.

The CDR3 protein is CASGQRSSYNEQFF. For the CDR3, the DNA is TGTGCCAGCGGTCAGCGGAGCTCCTACAATGAGCAGTTCTTC. The chain carries TRBV2 and TRBJ2-1, with D perhaps matching TRBD2 (5 bases). V lost 8 bases and J 0 bases, leaving 11 bases between the germline ends. CDR1 is SNHLY, CDR2 FYNNEI, per germline. The CDR3 loop spans 14 amino acids.

The chain uses TRBV7-8 and TRBJ2-2; D is possibly TRBD2 (7 bases). Trimming took off 4 bases at V and 6 bases at J, with 18 bases between the two ends. The germline V gene encodes CDR1 SGHVS and CDR2 FQNEAQ. This CDR3 comprises 16 residues. CDR3 amino acids: CASSSQAGGPPGELFF. In DNA, the CDR3 is TGTGCCAGCAGCTCGCAGGCCGGGGGGCCCCCCGGGGAGCTGTTTTTT.

The V gene is TRBV7-9, the J gene TRBJ1-5, with D perhaps matching TRBD1 (6 bases). This CDR3 is built from 18 residues. Trimming left V 0 bases short and J 0 bases short, with 15 bases between. In germline, CDR1 is SEHNR, CDR2 FQNEAQ (reference sequence). CDR3 nucleotide sequence: TGTGCCAGCAGCTTAGCGGGCCGGGACAACTATAGCAATCAGCCCCAGCATTTT. Translating it yields CASSLAGRDNYSNQPQHF.

The V call is TRBV5-6, the J call TRBJ2-7; D remains unclear. This CDR3 is built from 13 residues. Germline lookup yields CDR1 SGHDT and CDR2 YYEEEE. With 4 bases removed from V and 2 bases from J, the gap between germline ends came to 10 bases. The CDR3 region is CASSQWQTYEQYF. The CDR3 DNA reads as TGTGCCAGCAGCCAGTGGCAGACCTACGAGCAGTACTTC. The entire variable domain, with the rest obtained from reference TRBV5-6 and TRBJ2-7, is as follows: DAGVTQSPTHLIKTRGQQVTLRCSPKSGHDTVSWYQQALGQGPQFIFQYYEEEERQRGNFPDRFSGHQFPNYSSELNVNALLLGDSALYLCASSQWQTYEQYFGPGTRLTVT.

This chain uses TRBV19 with TRBJ1-5; possibly TRBD1 for D (5 bases). V was clipped by 1 base and J by 4 bases, with 11 bases between them. CDR1 and CDR2 (germline): LNHDA, SQIVND (reference sequence). This CDR3 region has 15 residues. This CDR3 is CASSIVDRPNQPQHF. CDR3 DNA sequence: TGTGCCAGTAGTATAGTTGACAGACCAAATCAGCCCCAGCATTTT.

The CDR3 coding sequence is TGTGCCAGCGGATATAGCAATCAGCCCCAGCATTTT. This sequence encodes CASGYSNQPQHF. The rearrangement links TRBV27 to TRBJ1-5; D is unresolved. Germline V gene sequence: CDR1 MNHEY, CDR2 SMNVEV (reference sequence). There are 12 residues in the CDR3. The V end lost 8 bases, the J end lost 0 bases, and 5 bases lay between the germline ends.

This sequence joins TRBV15 and TRBJ1-5, with D unclear. The CDR3 consists of 15 residues. CDR1 LNHNV and CDR2 YYDKDF come from the germline V gene (reference sequence). V was shortened by 1 base and J by 0 bases, with 7 bases between the two germline ends. CDR3 in amino acids: CATSRGVLSNQPQHF. Written as DNA, the CDR3 is TGTGCCACCAGCAGAGGGGTTCTTAGCAATCAGCCCCAGCATTTT.

This sequence joins TRBV27 and TRBJ1-2; D is unresolved. The CDR3 runs to 17 residues. V gave up 7 bases and J gave up 7 bases, with 28 bases separating them. Germline assignment: CDR1 MNHEY and CDR2 SMNVEV (reference sequence). CDR3 sequence: CASTFRPPARKTGGYTF. The DNA for the CDR3 is TGTGCCAGCACTTTCCGACCGCCGGCTCGGAAGACGGGTGGCTACACCTTC.

V is TRBV19 and J is TRBJ1-2, with a possible D match to TRBD1 (5 bases). Between the trimmed V and J ends, which lost 2 bases and 4 bases, there was a span of 20 bases. Per germline, CDR1 LNHDA and CDR2 SQIVND (reference sequence). The CDR3 covers 17 residues. The CDR3 DNA follows: TGTGCCAGTAGTATAAGGGGTGACAGCCTTGTGGCCTATGGCTACACCTTC. This translates into CASSIRGDSLVAYGYTF. Drawing the rest from reference TRBV19 and TRBJ1-2, the complete variable domain is DGGITQSPKYLFRKEGQNVTLSCEQNLNHDAMYWYRQDPGQGLRLIYYSQIVNDFQKGDIAEGYSVSREKKESFPLTVTSAQKNPTAFYLCASSIRGDSLVAYGYTFGSGTRLTVV.

V usage is TRBV6-2 or TRBV6-3 and J usage is TRBJ1-1; 7 nucleotides align to TRBD1. V was pared by 6 bases and J by 0 bases, with 7 bases of the junction left unmatched. The germline gives CDR1 MNHEY, CDR2 SVGEGT. CDR3 length: 15 residues. The chain's CDR3 is CASSHGQALNTEAFF. The CDR3 bases are TGTGCCAGCAGCCATGGACAGGCCTTGAACACTGAAGCTTTCTTT.

J is TRBJ2-2 and V is TRBV6-4; possible D gene TRBD1, 6 bases. V was trimmed by 5 bases and J by 3 bases, leaving 13 bases between them. This CDR3 has 15 amino acids. Germline V gives CDR1 MRHNA, CDR2 SNTAGT. The CDR3 is CASSPGVGDTGELFF. The CDR3, as DNA: TGTGCCAGCAGTCCAGGGGTGGGAGACACCGGGGAGCTGTTTTTT.

This chain joins TRBV28 and TRBJ2-3; D remains unclear. Trimming took 1 base from V and 2 from J, leaving 7 bases between them. Germline loops: CDR1 MDHEN, CDR2 SYDVKM. The CDR3 spans 14 residues. As DNA, the CDR3 is TGTGCCAGCAGTTTATATCTCCTCACAGATACGCAGTATTTT. It translates to CASSLYLLTDTQYF.

The chain recombines TRBV28 with TRBJ1-2, with 9 bases lining up with TRBD1. Trimming at V came to 2 bases and at J to 5 bases, leaving 6 bases not matched to a gene. The CDR3 covers 15 residues. Germline loops: CDR1 MDHEN, CDR2 SYDVKM. CDR3 amino acids: CASSLRQGERYGYTF. CDR3 DNA: TGTGCCAGCAGTTTACGACAGGGGGAAAGGTATGGCTACACCTTC.

On this clone itself: The DNA is omitted, as the CDR3 cannot be located on it reliably, and the CDR3 follows TCRdb's listing. The rearrangement uses TRBV28 and TRBJ2-1; TRBD2, the table's D call, lacks a check against the DNA. CDR1 and CDR2 (germline): MDHEN, SYDVKM. The CDR3 adds up to 16 amino acids, both ends counted. This chain's CDR3 is CASSTSAGGPINEQFF.

The V and J genes are TRBV4-2 and TRBJ1-4; possibly TRBD1 for D (5 bases). Germline values: CDR1 LGHNA, CDR2 YNFKEQ. Trimming cost V 0 bases and J 12 bases, with 8 bases left between them. This CDR3 is built from 12 residues. The CDR3 DNA follows: TGTGCCAGCAGCCAAGACAGGGAGGAACTGTTTTTT. Translation: CASSQDREELFF.

This chain connects TRBV7-2 to TRBJ2-1; 12 nucleotides line up with TRBD2. CDR1 is SGHTA, CDR2 FQGNSA, per germline. Trimming took 1 base from V and 9 from J; bases not matched to a gene: 4. There are 15 residues in the CDR3. The CDR3 loop is CASSLGSSGGGEQFF. DNA for the CDR3: TGTGCCAGCAGCTTAGGGTCTAGCGGGGGGGGTGAGCAGTTCTTC.

This clone has just a few counts. The V call is TRBV6-2 or TRBV6-3, the J call TRBJ1-5; D is uncertain. V was pared by 5 bases and J by 4 bases, with 3 bases between. This CDR3 is built from 11 residues. Per germline, CDR1 MNHEY and CDR2 SVGEGT. The CDR3 bases are TGTGCCAGCAGTAGGAATCAGCCCCAGCATTTT. This translates into CASSRNQPQHF.

The chain is built from TRBV11-3 and TRBJ1-3; tentatively, D is TRBD1 (5 bases). The CDR3 contains 14 residues. V was cut by 4 bases and J by 0 bases, with 7 bases left in between. Germline assignment: CDR1 SGHNT and CDR2 YENEEA. The CDR3 coding sequence is TGTGCCAGCAGCTCGGGACTCTCTGGAAACACCATATATTTT. This gives the protein CASSSGLSGNTIYF.

The CDR3: CASSFYAGTGGEQFF. The CDR3 DNA is TGTGCCAGCAGTTTTTACGCCGGGACAGGGGGTGAGCAGTTCTTC. The chain joins TRBV27 to TRBJ2-1, with TRBD1 matching over 11 bases. The junction had 7 bases not matched to a gene; V was cut back by 3 bases and J by 9 bases. Looked up from germline, CDR1 is MNHEY and CDR2 is SMNVEV (reference sequence). The CDR3 spans 15 residues.

This clone was seen more than once but under ten times. V usage is TRBV6-5 and J usage is TRBJ2-7; TRBD1 matches 8 bases. The V segment lost 2 bases and the J segment 3 bases; nucleotides outside the gene matches: 6. Looked up from germline, CDR1 is MNHEY and CDR2 is SVGAGI. The CDR3 runs to 15 residues. This CDR3 is CASSYRTGLNYEQYF. CDR3 bases: TGTGCCAGCAGTTACCGGACAGGGTTGAACTACGAGCAGTACTTC.

This clone showed up just a few times. This sequence joins TRBV13 and TRBJ2-7; TRBD1 is a possible D gene (5 bases). V lost 5 bases and J 1 base, leaving 15 bases between the germline ends. The CDR3 covers 15 residues. CDR1 PRHDT and CDR2 FYEKMQ come from the germline V gene (reference sequence). This chain's CDR3 is CASSRMVGLSYEQYF. For the CDR3, the DNA is TGTGCCAGCAGCCGCATGGTGGGGCTATCCTACGAGCAGTACTTC.

V is TRBV10-3 and J is TRBJ1-5; possibly TRBD1 for D (6 bases). The CDR3 contains 16 residues. CDR1 ENHRY and CDR2 SYGVKD come from the germline V gene. The V gene lost 5 bases and the J gene lost 0 bases, with 14 bases spanning the gap. CDR3 residues: CAISLSGVGSNQPQHF. CDR3 coding DNA: TGTGCCATCAGTCTATCAGGGGTTGGTAGCAATCAGCCCCAGCATTTT.

The chain joins TRBV6-4 to TRBJ2-1; 10 nucleotides agree with TRBD2. The CDR3 has 16 residues. Germline CDR1 and CDR2: MRHNA and SNTAGT. After removal of 5 bases from V and 4 bases from J, the junction contained 8 bases not matched to a gene. Here the CDR3 reads CASSLQREGPYNEQFF. The CDR3 bases are TGTGCCAGCAGTCTTCAGCGGGAGGGCCCGTACAATGAGCAGTTCTTC.

The CDR3 loop is CASSLLPGEYGYTF. The DNA for the CDR3 is TGTGCCAGCAGTTTATTACCAGGGGAATATGGCTACACCTTC. The chain uses TRBV27 and TRBJ1-2, with TRBD1 as a possible D gene (6 bases). The CDR3 loop spans 14 amino acids. V was cut by 1 base and J by 5 bases, with 11 bases left in between. Germline V gene data show CDR1 as MNHEY and CDR2 as SMNVEV (reference sequence).

The chain carries TRBV5-8 and TRBJ1-1; D remains ambiguous. Germline CDR1 reads SGHTS; CDR2 reads YDEGEE. V lost 4 bases and J 8 bases, leaving 9 bases between the germline ends. The CDR3 spans 11 residues. The CDR3 reads CASSRTEEAFF. As DNA, the CDR3 is TGTGCCAGCAGCCGGACGGAAGAAGCTTTCTTT.

The rearrangement uses TRBV5-6 and TRBJ1-4; D is unclear. The germline gives CDR1 SGHDT, CDR2 YYEEEE. Trimming removed 1 base from V and 11 bases from J, with 21 bases in between. This CDR3 contains 16 residues. For the CDR3, the DNA is TGTGCCAGCAGCTTGTTGCGTGGACGGACCGTGGATAAACTGTTTTTT. Protein: CASSLLRGRTVDKLFF.

The chain combines TRBV1 with TRBJ1-1; TRBD1, the table's D call, was not compared with the DNA. TRBV1 represents a pseudogene. The CDR3 has 21 residues. In DNA, the CDR3 is TGCACCAGCAGCCAAGATCTTCGGGGTAAGGGACAGCATAGGATGAACACTGAAGCTTTCTTT. It yields the protein CTSSQDLRGKGQHRMNTEAFF.